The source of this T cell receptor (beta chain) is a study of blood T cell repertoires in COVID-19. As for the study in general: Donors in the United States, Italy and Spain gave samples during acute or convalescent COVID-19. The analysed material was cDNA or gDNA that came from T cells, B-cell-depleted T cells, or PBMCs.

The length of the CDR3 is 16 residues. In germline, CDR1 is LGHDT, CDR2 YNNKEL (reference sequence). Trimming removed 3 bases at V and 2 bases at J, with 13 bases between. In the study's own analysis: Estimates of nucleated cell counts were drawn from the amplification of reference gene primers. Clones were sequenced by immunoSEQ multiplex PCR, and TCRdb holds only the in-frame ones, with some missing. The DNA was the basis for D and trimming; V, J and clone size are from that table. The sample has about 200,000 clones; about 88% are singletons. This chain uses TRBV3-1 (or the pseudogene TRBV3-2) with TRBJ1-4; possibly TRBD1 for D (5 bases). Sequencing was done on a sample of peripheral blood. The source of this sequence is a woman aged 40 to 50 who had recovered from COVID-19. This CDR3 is CASSQLGGSTNEKLFF. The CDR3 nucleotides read TGTGCCAGCAGCCAGCTTGGGGGGTCCACTAATGAAAAACTGTTTTTT.